Listed below are T cell receptor beta chains from one sample, sequenced in a study of blood T cell repertoires in COVID-19. The table came from immunoSEQ multiplex PCR; TCRdb's copy has only in-frame clones and leaves some out. The table shows approximately 190,000 clones, with about 81% occurring only once. Sequenced: peripheral blood. Receptors were obtained from a man in his thirties or forties with active or convalescent COVID-19. Both conserved end residues are part of each CDR3. D genes are given only for firm matches. The listing skips clone size in some rows; elsewhere it reads once, few, many or a size class.

V: TRBV2; J: TRBJ2-1; size: -; D: -; DNA: TGTGCCAGCAGTTCCCGAGGAAGGGGGACCTCCTACAATGAGCAGTTCTTC; CDR3: CASSSRGRGTSYNEQFF
V: TRBV3-1/TRBV3-2; J: TRBJ1-2; size: -; D: -; DNA: TGTGCCAGCAGCCAAGGCACGGGGGACTATGGCTACACCTTC; CDR3: CASSQGTGDYGYTF
V: TRBV27; J: TRBJ2-7; size: few; D: -; DNA: TGTGCCAGCAGTTTAGGGCGAAACTCCTACGAGCAGTACTTC; CDR3: CASSLGRNSYEQYF
V: TRBV12-5; J: TRBJ1-5; size: -; D: TRBD1; DNA: TGTGCTAGTGGTTTGGTACAGGGGGGGCCTAATCAGCCCCAGCATTTT; CDR3: CASGLVQGGPNQPQHF
V: TRBV11-2; J: TRBJ1-2; size: -; D: -; DNA: TGTGCCAGCAGCTTAGTAGCAGGGTTTTCTTCCGACGGCTACACCTTC; CDR3: CASSLVAGFSSDGYTF
V: TRBV27; J: TRBJ1-1; size: -; D: TRBD1; DNA: TGTGCCAGCAGTTTATCTGCGGACAGGGGGTACTGGGGCACTGAAGCTTTCTTT; CDR3: CASSLSADRGYWGTEAFF
V: TRBV30; J: TRBJ2-1; size: once; D: -; DNA: TGTGCCTGGAGTCACAGGGCGAGCGCTCTGGGGCAGTTCTTC; CDR3: CAWSHRASALGQFF
V: TRBV19; J: TRBJ1-2; size: -; D: -; DNA: TGTGCCAGTAGTATCCAGGGAGGGAACTATGGCTACACCTTC; CDR3: CASSIQGGNYGYTF
V: TRBV30; J: TRBJ2-5; size: -; D: -; DNA: TGTGCCTGGACCCAGGGGGGATCCCAAGAGACCCAGTACTTC; CDR3: CAWTQGGSQETQYF
V: TRBV2; J: TRBJ2-5; size: -; D: TRBD2; DNA: TGTGCCAGCAGTGAGGGGCTAGCGGAAGAGACCCAGTACTTC; CDR3: CASSEGLAEETQYF
V: TRBV30; J: TRBJ1-5; size: -; D: -; DNA: TGTGCCTGGGGGGGACAAGTAAATCAGCCCCAGCATTTT; CDR3: CAWGGQVNQPQHF
V: TRBV3-1/TRBV3-2; J: TRBJ2-2; size: -; D: -; DNA: TGTGCCAGCAGCCAAGGACAGCGCGGGGAGCTGTTTTTT; CDR3: CASSQGQRGELFF
V: TRBV7-2; J: TRBJ1-6; size: -; D: TRBD1; DNA: TGTGCCAGCAGCCAGGACAGGTCGGGTAGTTCACCCCTCCACTTT; CDR3: CASSQDRSGSSPLHF
V: TRBV29-1; J: TRBJ1-4; size: -; D: -; DNA: TGCAGCGCCACGGGGGACGGGGGAGAAAAACTGTTTTTT; CDR3: CSATGDGGEKLFF
V: TRBV5-1; J: TRBJ2-5; size: -; D: TRBD2; DNA: TGCGCCAGCAGCTTACTAGCGGGGACACAAGAGACCCAGTACTTC; CDR3: CASSLLAGTQETQYF
V: TRBV7-2; J: TRBJ2-1; size: many; D: TRBD2; DNA: TGTGCCAGCAGCAGTCTAGCGGGGGCTCACAATGAGCAGTTCTTC; CDR3: CASSSLAGAHNEQFF
V: TRBV7-9; J: TRBJ2-3; size: -; D: TRBD1; DNA: TGTGCCAGCAGCTTAACCCCCTCGGACAGGGACACAGATACGCAGTATTTT; CDR3: CASSLTPSDRDTDTQYF
V: TRBV2; J: TRBJ1-5; size: -; D: TRBD1; DNA: TGTGCCAGCAGTAAACAGGGGAGTGACAATCAGCCCCAGCATTTT; CDR3: CASSKQGSDNQPQHF
V: TRBV6-5; J: TRBJ1-2; size: -; D: -; DNA: TGTGCCAGCAAAGCCGGAGAGGGTGGCTACACCTTC; CDR3: CASKAGEGGYTF
V: TRBV4-2; J: TRBJ2-5; size: -; D: TRBD1; DNA: TGTGCCAGCAGCCAAGGGGGACAGGAAGGATGGGAGACCCAGTACTTC; CDR3: CASSQGGQEGWETQYF
V: TRBV13; J: TRBJ2-1; size: -; D: -; DNA: TGTGCCAGCAGCGTACAGGGTTATGAGCAGTTCTTC; CDR3: CASSVQGYEQFF
V: TRBV28; J: TRBJ2-2; size: -; D: TRBD1; DNA: TGTGCCAGCAGTTCAGGGGGCACCGGGGAGCTGTTTTTT; CDR3: CASSSGGTGELFF
V: TRBV19; J: TRBJ1-2; size: few; D: TRBD1; DNA: TGTGCCAGTACACCCCCTATAAACAGGGGGCTATATGGCTACACCTTC; CDR3: CASTPPINRGLYGYTF
V: TRBV20-1; J: TRBJ2-2; size: -; D: -; DNA: TGCAGTGCTAGTTGGGCAGTCACCGGGGAGCTGTTTTTT; CDR3: CSASWAVTGELFF
V: TRBV14; J: TRBJ2-1; size: -; D: TRBD2; DNA: TGTGCCAGCAGCAGCCAGGCAGCGGGAGACCTGTACAATGAGCAGTTCTTC; CDR3: CASSSQAAGDLYNEQFF
V: TRBV2; J: TRBJ1-3; size: few; D: -; DNA: TGTGCCAGCAGGGACAGCTCTGGAAACACCATATATTTT; CDR3: CASRDSSGNTIYF
V: TRBV5-1; J: TRBJ2-4; size: -; D: TRBD1; DNA: TGCGCCAGCAGCCCCGGGACAGGGGGAAAAAACATTCAGTACTTC; CDR3: CASSPGTGGKNIQYF
V: TRBV3-1/TRBV3-2; J: TRBJ2-1; size: -; D: TRBD2; DNA: TGTGCCAGCAGCTTAGCGGGGAATGAGCAGTTCTTC; CDR3: CASSLAGNEQFF
V: TRBV9; J: TRBJ1-2; size: -; D: TRBD1; DNA: TGTGCCAGCAGCTCTACAGGGGAAAGTGGCTACACCTTC; CDR3: CASSSTGESGYTF
V: TRBV7-3; J: TRBJ1-1; size: -; D: -; DNA: TGTGCCAGCAGCATTCGAGCGGGCCTCAGAAACACTGAAGCTTTCTTT; CDR3: CASSIRAGLRNTEAFF
V: TRBV10-1; J: TRBJ2-1; size: -; D: -; DNA: TGCGCCAGCAGTGAGTCAGGAGGGTTGAGAAACAATGAGCAGTTCTTC; CDR3: CASSESGGLRNNEQFF
V: TRBV24-1; J: TRBJ1-2; size: -; D: -; DNA: TGTGCCACCAGTGGCCGCATCGGGGAGGACGGCTACACCTTC; CDR3: CATSGRIGEDGYTF
V: TRBV6-5; J: TRBJ2-5; size: -; D: TRBD1; DNA: TGTGCCAGCACCAGGGGGCGGGAGACCCAGTACTTC; CDR3: CASTRGRETQYF
V: TRBV7-9; J: TRBJ2-7; size: -; D: TRBD2; DNA: TGTGCCAGCAGCCCAAGAACCGGGACTAGCGGGAGGGCCTCCTACGAGCAGTACTTC; CDR3: CASSPRTGTSGRASYEQYF